In this sample, the clone carrying this TCR beta chain turned up a few times. The antigen remains undetermined. The sample originates from a study of OX40 agonist ivuxolimab in advanced cancers. V was clipped by 1 base and J by 10 bases, with 9 bases between them. Germline V gene sequence: CDR1 SGDLS, CDR2 YYNGEE. CDR3 size: 13 residues. Libraries were prepared by immunoSEQ multiplex PCR; TCRdb keeps only in-frame clonotypes and omits some of them. Among roughly 55,000 clones listed, approximately 80% were seen once. Study-level findings and limits: The average count of expanded clones was higher among CD8+ T cells than among CD4+.

The source material was CD4+ or CD8+ T cells sorted from blood, sampled in a trial of the OX40 agonist ivuxolimab. The chain employs TRBV9 and TRBJ1-6, with unresolved D. This clonotype originated in an adult with an advanced solid tumor such as melanoma, head and neck, liver or kidney cancer. As DNA, the CDR3 is TGTGCCAGCAGCGTATTTGTAGGCTCACCCCTCCACTTT. Translating gives CASSVFVGSPLHF.